A single sample gave rise to the 20 T cell receptor beta chains below, sequenced in a study of early T cells in non-severe SARS-CoV-2 infection. MiXCR, run by TCRdb on the 5' RACE reads, gives a single entry per CDR3 protein. The repertoire holds 55,000 to 70,000 distinct CDR3 sequences, with about a tenth as singletons. The sequenced sample consisted of whole blood. The receptors were sampled from an adult who was a healthcare worker with PCR-confirmed SARS-CoV-2 infection or an uninfected control (not recorded which).

This clonotype was seen a handful of times. The J gene is TRBJ2-7, the V gene TRBV18, with 11 bases that match TRBD2. The CDR3 is 15 residues long. Germline lookup yields CDR1 KGHSH and CDR2 LQKENI. V dropped 6 bases and J dropped 7; count of bases not matched to a gene: 11. This CDR3 is CASSERLAGTGEQYF. The CDR3 coding sequence is TGTGCCAGCTCGGAAAGACTAGCGGGAACGGGGGAGCAGTACTTC.

For the CDR3, the DNA is TGTGCCAGCACCCAGGGGCCGCACGGAGGGTACGAGCAGTACTTC. Its translation: CASTQGPHGGYEQYF. V usage is TRBV7-2 and J usage is TRBJ2-7; D possibly uses TRBD1 or TRBD2 (6 bases each). Trimming removed 7 bases at V and 4 bases at J, with 20 bases between. The CDR3 covers 15 residues. The germline gives CDR1 SGHTA, CDR2 FQGNSA.

The CDR3 nucleotides are TGTGCCAGCAGCCACCCTGGAGCAGATACGCAGTATTTT. Translating gives CASSHPGADTQYF. The genes are TRBV11-2 and TRBJ2-3, with D unclear. Per the germline V gene, CDR1 is SGHAT and CDR2 is FQNNGV. This CDR3 spans 13 amino acids. V was shortened by 5 bases and J by 4 bases, with 10 bases between the two germline ends.

V usage is TRBV5-1 and J usage is TRBJ2-1; TRBD2 is a possible D gene (6 bases). CDR1 and CDR2 (germline): SGHRS, YFSETQ. The CDR3 covers 15 residues. V dropped 0 bases and J dropped 5 bases, with 12 bases sitting between them. CDR3 coding DNA: TGCGCCAGCAGCTTGGAGGGGACTGGTAACAATGAGCAGTTCTTC. Its translation: CASSLEGTGNNEQFF. The full variable domain, with the rest looked up from reference TRBV5-1 and TRBJ2-1, is KAGVTQTPRYLIKTRGQQVTLSCSPISGHRSVSWYQQTPGQGLQFLFEYFSETQRNKGNFPGRFSGRQFSNSRSEMNVSTLELGDSALYLCASSLEGTGNNEQFFGPGTRLTVL.

This clonotype was counted between two and nine times. The chain couples TRBV29-1 to TRBJ2-7; 7 nucleotides agree with TRBD1. The J segment lost 7 bases and the V segment lost 6 bases, leaving 12 bases of the junction unmatched. The CDR3 length is 13 residues. Germline CDR1 and CDR2: SQVTM and ANQGSEA. The chain's CDR3 is CSVALRDSGEQYF. CDR3 coding DNA: TGCAGCGTCGCCCTTCGGGACAGCGGTGAGCAGTACTTC.

There are a few counts of this clonotype. This chain links TRBV4-2 with TRBJ2-7; 12 nucleotides agree with TRBD2. V lost 9 bases to trimming and J lost 4 bases; unmatched junction nucleotides: 4. Germline-derived CDR1 and CDR2 are LGHNA and YNFKEQ. This CDR3 spans 13 amino acids. This chain's CDR3 is CASTTSGSYEQYF. In nucleotides, the CDR3 is TGTGCCAGTACGACTAGCGGGAGTTACGAGCAGTACTTC.

Only a few counts were recorded for this clonotype. This rearrangement joins TRBV2 to TRBJ2-7; possibly TRBD1 or TRBD2 for D (5 bases each). The V gene's germline CDR1 is SNHLY and CDR2 FYNNEI. There are 14 residues in the CDR3. Trimming took 6 bases from V and 0 from J, leaving 12 bases between them. The CDR3 protein is CASSRDAYSYEQYF. CDR3 nucleotides: TGTGCCAGCAGCCGGGACGCCTACTCCTACGAGCAGTACTTC.

This clonotype was counted only a few times. The J gene is TRBJ2-1, the V gene TRBV28, with unresolved D. The CDR3 covers 14 residues. Germline CDR1 and CDR2: MDHEN and SYDVKM. V lost 3 bases to trimming and J lost 5 bases, with 11 bases between them. CDR3: CASSFVGRDNEQFF. The CDR3 DNA sequence: TGTGCCAGCAGTTTCGTCGGCCGGGACAATGAGCAGTTCTTC.

This rearrangement joins TRBV18 to TRBJ1-2; tentative D call: TRBD1 (5 bases). Per the germline V gene, CDR1 is KGHSH and CDR2 is LQKENI. V was trimmed by 6 bases and J by 6 bases, leaving 17 bases between them. The CDR3 sequence is 14 residues long. CDR3 DNA sequence: TGTGCCAGCTCCCCAATGGAGGGACTTGATGGCTACACCTTC. Encoded protein: CASSPMEGLDGYTF.

This clonotype was observed a handful of times. The V and J genes are TRBV6-1 and TRBJ1-1, with 7 bases that match TRBD1. This CDR3 is built from 12 residues. The ends lost 6 bases at V and 7 bases at J; junction bases unmatched: 5. Looked up from germline, CDR1 is MNHNS and CDR2 is SASEGT. Here the CDR3 reads CASRIDRVEAFF. The CDR3 DNA reads TGTGCCAGCAGGATAGACAGGGTTGAAGCTTTCTTT.

The rearrangement links TRBV14 to TRBJ2-7; the D gene is possibly TRBD1 (6 bases). CDR1 SGHDN and CDR2 FVKESK come from the germline V gene. The V end lost 4 bases, the J end lost 6 bases, and 16 bases lay between the germline ends. The CDR3 runs 14 residues. CDR3 region: CASSLPGVAGEQYF. CDR3 coding DNA: TGTGCCAGCAGCCTCCCAGGGGTTGCGGGCGAGCAGTACTTC.

This clonotype came up many times. The chain joins TRBV7-2 to TRBJ1-2; 11 positions match TRBD1. CDR1 is SGHTA and CDR2 is FQGNSA in the germline V gene. The CDR3 length is 15 residues. Unmatched junction bases numbered 8, after V lost 0 bases and J lost 11 bases. Written as DNA, the CDR3 is TGTGCCAGCAGCTTAGCCGGCCGGACAGGGGGCGGTTACACCTTC. The encoded protein is CASSLAGRTGGGYTF. Drawing the rest from reference TRBV7-2 and TRBJ1-2, the complete variable domain is GAGVSQSPSNKVTEKGKDVELRCDPISGHTALYWYRQSLGQGLEFLIYFQGNSAPDKSGLPSDRFSAERTGGSVSTLTIQRTQQEDSAVYLCASSLAGRTGGGYTFGSGTRLTVV.

The chain employs TRBV7-2 and TRBJ2-5, with 7 positions matching TRBD1. V lost 4 bases and J lost 5; bases outside the gene matches: 7. CDR3 length equals 14 residues. Germline V gene sequence: CDR1 SGHTA, CDR2 FQGNSA. CDR3 coding DNA: TGTGCCAGCAGCTCCCCCAGGGGGTCGGAGACCCAGTACTTC. Translating gives CASSSPRGSETQYF.

This clonotype has a handful of counts. The V and J genes are TRBV2 and TRBJ2-7, with TRBD2 as a possible D gene (6 bases). CDR1 is SNHLY and CDR2 is FYNNEI in the germline V gene. There are 14 residues in the CDR3. V shed 6 bases and J shed 1 base, with 13 bases lying between them. As DNA, the CDR3 is TGTGCCAGCAGAGTGGGAGGCATTTCCTACGAGCAGTACTTC. Residues: CASRVGGISYEQYF.

The table lists this clonotype with many counts. The chain joins TRBV28 to TRBJ2-5, with D possibly TRBD2 on 6 matching bases. Germline assignment: CDR1 MDHEN and CDR2 SYDVKM. The CDR3 has 13 amino acids. The ends were cut back, 5 bases at V and 1 base at J, with 8 bases in the middle. CDR3 DNA sequence: TGTGCCAGCAGTCCCGGGGGCCAAGAGACCCAGTACTTC. It specifies CASSPGGQETQYF.

The J gene is TRBJ1-2, the V gene TRBV12-3 or TRBV12-4; D is ambiguous. With 1 base removed from V and 0 bases from J, the gap between germline ends came to 6 bases. This CDR3 has 14 residues. The CDR3 protein is CASSLGPTNYGYTF. The CDR3 DNA follows: TGTGCCAGCAGTTTAGGACCAACTAACTATGGCTACACCTTC.

This clonotype was detected a few times. V usage is TRBV20-1 and J usage is TRBJ2-3; the D call may be TRBD1 or TRBD2 (6 bases each). Looked up from germline, CDR1 is DFQATT and CDR2 is SNEGSKA (reference sequence). The CDR3 runs to 14 residues. Trimming shortened V by 6 bases and J by 5 bases, and 18 bases separated the two germline ends. The CDR3: CSALLGGGQDTQYF. The CDR3, as DNA: TGCAGTGCCCTGTTAGGGGGAGGCCAAGATACGCAGTATTTT.

In this sample, this clonotype turned up a few times. The genes are TRBV30 and TRBJ1-1; no reliable D call. The CDR3 length is 12 residues. V was trimmed by 1 base and J by 11 bases, leaving 14 bases between them. CDR1 is GTSNPN, CDR2 SVGIG, per germline (reference sequence). For the CDR3, the DNA is TGTGCCTGGAGTGAATCGGGCCCCGGGGCTTTCTTT. As protein: CAWSESGPGAFF. The entire variable domain, with the rest obtained from reference TRBV30 and TRBJ1-1, is as follows: SQTIHQWPATLVQPVGSPLSLECTVEGTSNPNLYWYRQAAGRGLQLLFYSVGIGQISSEVPQNLSASRPQDRQFILSSKKLLLSDSGFYLCAWSESGPGAFFGQGTRLTVV.

The chain has TRBV20-1 and TRBJ2-1; tentatively, D is TRBD2 (5 bases). The CDR3 loop spans 16 amino acids. Germline V gene sequence: CDR1 DFQATT, CDR2 SNEGSKA (reference sequence). V dropped 3 bases and J dropped 0 bases, with 15 bases sitting between them. This CDR3 reads CSARRWERSSYNEQFF. CDR3 coding DNA: TGCAGTGCTAGGAGGTGGGAGAGGAGCTCCTACAATGAGCAGTTCTTC.

The chain links TRBV7-9 to TRBJ1-1; TRBD1 matches at 7 bases. J gave up 0 bases and V 5 bases, and 18 bases lay outside the gene matches. This CDR3 spans 19 amino acids. Germline CDR1 is SEHNR and CDR2 is FQNEAQ (reference sequence). The CDR3 region has the DNA TGTGCCAGCAGCACCCCCTGGGACAGTAAGAGGCTAATGAACACTGAAGCTTTCTTT. Translation gives CASSTPWDSKRLMNTEAFF.